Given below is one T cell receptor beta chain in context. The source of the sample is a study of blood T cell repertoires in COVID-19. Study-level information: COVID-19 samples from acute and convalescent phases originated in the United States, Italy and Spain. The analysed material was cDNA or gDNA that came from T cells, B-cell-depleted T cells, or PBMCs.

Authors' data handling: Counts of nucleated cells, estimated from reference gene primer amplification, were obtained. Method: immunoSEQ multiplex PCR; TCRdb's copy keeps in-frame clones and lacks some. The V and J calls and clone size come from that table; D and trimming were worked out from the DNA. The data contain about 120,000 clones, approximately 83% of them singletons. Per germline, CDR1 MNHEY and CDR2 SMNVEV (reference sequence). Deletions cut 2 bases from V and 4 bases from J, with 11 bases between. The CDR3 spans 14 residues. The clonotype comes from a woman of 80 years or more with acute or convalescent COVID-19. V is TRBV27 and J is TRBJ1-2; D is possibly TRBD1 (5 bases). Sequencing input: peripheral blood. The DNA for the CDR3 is TGTGCCAGCAGTTTACGCGGGGCAGGCTATGGCTACACCTTC. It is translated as CASSLRGAGYGYTF.